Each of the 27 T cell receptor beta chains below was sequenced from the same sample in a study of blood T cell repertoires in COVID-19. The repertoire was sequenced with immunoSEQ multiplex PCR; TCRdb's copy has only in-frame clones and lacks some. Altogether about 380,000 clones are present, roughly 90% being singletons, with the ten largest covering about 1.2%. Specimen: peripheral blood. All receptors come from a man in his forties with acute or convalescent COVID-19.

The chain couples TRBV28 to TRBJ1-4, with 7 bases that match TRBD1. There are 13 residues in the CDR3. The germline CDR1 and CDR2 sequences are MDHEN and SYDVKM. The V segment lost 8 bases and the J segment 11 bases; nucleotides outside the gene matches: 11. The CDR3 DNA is TGTGCCAGCGGACTGACAGGGTTGGCGAAACTGTTTTTT. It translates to CASGLTGLAKLFF. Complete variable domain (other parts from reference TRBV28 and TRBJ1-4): DVKVTQSSRYLVKRTGEKVFLECVQDMDHENMFWYRQDPGLGLRLIYFSYDVKMKEKGDIPEGYSVSREKKERFSLILESASTNQTSMYLCASGLTGLAKLFFGSGTQLSVL.

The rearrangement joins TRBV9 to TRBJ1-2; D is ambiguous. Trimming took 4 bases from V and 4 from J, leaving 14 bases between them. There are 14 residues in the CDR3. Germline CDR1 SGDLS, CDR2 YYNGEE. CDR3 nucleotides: TGTGCCAGCAGCCCAAGCACAGTGAGCTATGGCTACACCTTC. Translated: CASSPSTVSYGYTF.

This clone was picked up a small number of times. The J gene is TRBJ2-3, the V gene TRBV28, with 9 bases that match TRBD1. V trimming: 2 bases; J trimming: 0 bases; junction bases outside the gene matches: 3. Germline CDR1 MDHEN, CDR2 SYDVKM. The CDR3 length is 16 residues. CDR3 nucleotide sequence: TGTGCCAGCAGTTTAGGGACAGGGTGGAGCACAGATACGCAGTATTTT. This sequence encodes CASSLGTGWSTDTQYF.

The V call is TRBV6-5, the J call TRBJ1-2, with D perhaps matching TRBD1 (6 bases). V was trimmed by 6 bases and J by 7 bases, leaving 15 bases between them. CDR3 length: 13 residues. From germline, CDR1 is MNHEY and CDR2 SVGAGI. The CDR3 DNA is TGTGCCAGCAGGCAAACAGGGACGGGTGGCTACACCTTC. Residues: CASRQTGTGGYTF.

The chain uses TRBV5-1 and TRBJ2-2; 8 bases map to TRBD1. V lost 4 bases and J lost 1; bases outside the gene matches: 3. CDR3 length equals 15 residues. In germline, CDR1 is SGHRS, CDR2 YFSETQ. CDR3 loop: CASSHGTGNTGELFF. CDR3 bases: TGCGCCAGCAGCCACGGGACAGGGAACACCGGGGAGCTGTTTTTT.

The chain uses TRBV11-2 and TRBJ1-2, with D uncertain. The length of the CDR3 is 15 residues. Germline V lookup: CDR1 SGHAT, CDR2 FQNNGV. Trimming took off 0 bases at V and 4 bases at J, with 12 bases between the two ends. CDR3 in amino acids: CASSLDLPGSYGYTF. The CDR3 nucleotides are TGTGCCAGCAGCTTAGATCTCCCGGGGAGCTATGGCTACACCTTC.

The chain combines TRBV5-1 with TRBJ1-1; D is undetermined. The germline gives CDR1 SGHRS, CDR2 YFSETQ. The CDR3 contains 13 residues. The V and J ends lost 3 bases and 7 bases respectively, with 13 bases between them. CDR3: CASSSTLTGEAFF. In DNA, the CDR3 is TGCGCCAGCAGCTCTACTCTCACCGGTGAAGCTTTCTTT.

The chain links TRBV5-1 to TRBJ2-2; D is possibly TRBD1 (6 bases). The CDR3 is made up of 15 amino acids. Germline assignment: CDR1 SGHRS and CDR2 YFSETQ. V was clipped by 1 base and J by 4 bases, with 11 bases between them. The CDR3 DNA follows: TGCGCCAGCAGCTTGCTTGGACAGCGCACCGGGGAGCTGTTTTTT. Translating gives CASSLLGQRTGELFF.

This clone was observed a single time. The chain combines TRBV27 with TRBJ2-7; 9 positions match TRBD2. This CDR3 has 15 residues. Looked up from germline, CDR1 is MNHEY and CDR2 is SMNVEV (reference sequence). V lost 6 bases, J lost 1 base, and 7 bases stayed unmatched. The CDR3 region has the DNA TGTGCCAGCAGGGGGCGGGAGGGCCGGTCCTACGAGCAGTACTTC. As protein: CASRGREGRSYEQYF.

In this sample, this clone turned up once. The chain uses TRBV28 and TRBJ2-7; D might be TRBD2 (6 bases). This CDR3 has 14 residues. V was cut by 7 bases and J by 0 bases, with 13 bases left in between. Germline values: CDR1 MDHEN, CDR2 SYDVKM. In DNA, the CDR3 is TGTGCCAGCATGAGGGGAGGACGCTCCTACGAGCAGTACTTC. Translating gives CASMRGGRSYEQYF. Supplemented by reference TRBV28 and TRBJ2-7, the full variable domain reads DVKVTQSSRYLVKRTGEKVFLECVQDMDHENMFWYRQDPGLGLRLIYFSYDVKMKEKGDIPEGYSVSREKKERFSLILESASTNQTSMYLCASMRGGRSYEQYFGPGTRLTVT.

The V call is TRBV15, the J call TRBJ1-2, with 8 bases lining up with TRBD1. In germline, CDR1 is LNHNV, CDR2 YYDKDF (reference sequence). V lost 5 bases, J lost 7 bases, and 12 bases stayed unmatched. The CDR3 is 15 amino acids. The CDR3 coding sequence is TGTGCCACCAGCCGGGCCAGGGGGCGAGGGGCTGGCTACACCTTC. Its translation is CATSRARGRGAGYTF.

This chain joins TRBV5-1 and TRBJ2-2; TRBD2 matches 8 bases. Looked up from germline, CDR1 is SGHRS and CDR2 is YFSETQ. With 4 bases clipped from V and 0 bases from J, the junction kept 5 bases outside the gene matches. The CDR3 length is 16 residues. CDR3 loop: CASSPRGVSNTGELFF. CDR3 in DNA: TGCGCCAGCAGCCCGCGGGGGGTCTCGAACACCGGGGAGCTGTTTTTT.

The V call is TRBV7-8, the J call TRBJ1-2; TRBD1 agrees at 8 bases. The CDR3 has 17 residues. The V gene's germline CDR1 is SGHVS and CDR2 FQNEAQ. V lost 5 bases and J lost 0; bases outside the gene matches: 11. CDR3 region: CASSVGTGLRANYGYTF. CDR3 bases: TGTGCCAGCAGCGTAGGGACAGGACTACGAGCTAACTATGGCTACACCTTC.

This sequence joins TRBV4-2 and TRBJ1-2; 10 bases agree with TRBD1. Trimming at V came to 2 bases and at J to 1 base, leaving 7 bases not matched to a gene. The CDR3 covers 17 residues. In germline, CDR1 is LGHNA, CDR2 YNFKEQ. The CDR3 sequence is CASSQRDRGVFNYGYTF. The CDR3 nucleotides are TGTGCCAGCAGCCAACGGGACAGGGGAGTTTTTAACTATGGCTACACCTTC.

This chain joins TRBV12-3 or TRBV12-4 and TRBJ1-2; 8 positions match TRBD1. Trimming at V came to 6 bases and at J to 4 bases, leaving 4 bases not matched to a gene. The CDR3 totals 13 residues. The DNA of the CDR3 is TGTGCCAGCAGCGCCGGACAGGGCTATGGCTACACCTTC. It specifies CASSAGQGYGYTF.

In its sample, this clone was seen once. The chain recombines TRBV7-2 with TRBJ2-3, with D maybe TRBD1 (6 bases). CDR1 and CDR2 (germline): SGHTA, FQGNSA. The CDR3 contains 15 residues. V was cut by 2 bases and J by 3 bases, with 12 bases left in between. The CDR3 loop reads CASSLNTGRTDTQYF. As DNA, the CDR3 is TGTGCCAGCAGCTTAAATACAGGGAGAACAGATACGCAGTATTTT.

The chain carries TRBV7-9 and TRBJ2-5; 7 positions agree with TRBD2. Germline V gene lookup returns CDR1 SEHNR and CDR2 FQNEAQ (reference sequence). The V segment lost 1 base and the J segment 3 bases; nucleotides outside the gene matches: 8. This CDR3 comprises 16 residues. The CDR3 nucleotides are TGTGCCAGCAGCTTAGGGACTAGTGCCTTAAAAGAGACCCAGTACTTC. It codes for CASSLGTSALKETQYF.

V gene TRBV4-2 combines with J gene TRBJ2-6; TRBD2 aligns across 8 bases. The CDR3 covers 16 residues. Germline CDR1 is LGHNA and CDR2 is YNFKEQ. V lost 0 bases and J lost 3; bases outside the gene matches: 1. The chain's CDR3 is CASSQDGTSGANVLTF. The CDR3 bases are TGTGCCAGCAGCCAAGATGGGACTAGTGGGGCCAACGTCCTGACTTTC.

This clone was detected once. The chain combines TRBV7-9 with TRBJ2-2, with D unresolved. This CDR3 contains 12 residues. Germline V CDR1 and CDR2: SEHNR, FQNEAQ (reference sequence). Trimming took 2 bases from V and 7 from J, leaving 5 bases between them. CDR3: CASSLFNGELFF. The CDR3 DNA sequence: TGTGCCAGCAGCTTATTTAACGGGGAGCTGTTTTTT.

CDR3 sequence reads: CASRGTGGKTDTQYF. Written as DNA, the CDR3 is TGTGCCAGCAGAGGGACAGGGGGCAAAACAGATACGCAGTATTTT. The J gene is TRBJ2-3, the V gene TRBV6-5; TRBD1 agrees at 12 bases. The CDR3 consists of 15 residues. V was clipped by 6 bases and J by 3 bases; unmatched bases: 4. CDR1 is MNHEY, CDR2 SVGAGI, per germline.

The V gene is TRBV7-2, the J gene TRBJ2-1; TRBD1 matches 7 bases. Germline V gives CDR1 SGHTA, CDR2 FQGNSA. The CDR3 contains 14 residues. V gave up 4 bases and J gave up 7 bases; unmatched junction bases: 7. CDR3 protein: CASSSRQGINEQFF. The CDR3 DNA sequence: TGTGCCAGCAGCTCCCGACAGGGTATTAATGAGCAGTTCTTC. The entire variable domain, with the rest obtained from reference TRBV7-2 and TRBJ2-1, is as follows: GAGVSQSPSNKVTEKGKDVELRCDPISGHTALYWYRQSLGQGLEFLIYFQGNSAPDKSGLPSDRFSAERTGGSVSTLTIQRTQQEDSAVYLCASSSRQGINEQFFGPGTRLTVL.

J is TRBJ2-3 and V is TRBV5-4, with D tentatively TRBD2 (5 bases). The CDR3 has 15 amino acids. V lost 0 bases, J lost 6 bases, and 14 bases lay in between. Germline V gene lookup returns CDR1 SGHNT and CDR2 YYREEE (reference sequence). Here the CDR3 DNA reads TGTGCCAGCAGCTTGGGTGGAGGCCTTAGGGATACGCAGTATTTT. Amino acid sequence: CASSLGGGLRDTQYF.

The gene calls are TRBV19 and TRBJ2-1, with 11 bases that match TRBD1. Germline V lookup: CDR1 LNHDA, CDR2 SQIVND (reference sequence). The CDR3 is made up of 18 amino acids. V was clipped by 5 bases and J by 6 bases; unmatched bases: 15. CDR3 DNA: TGTGCCAGTAGTCTCCGGGACAGGGGGTCCCCCGGGGGCAATGAGCAGTTCTTC. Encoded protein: CASSLRDRGSPGGNEQFF.

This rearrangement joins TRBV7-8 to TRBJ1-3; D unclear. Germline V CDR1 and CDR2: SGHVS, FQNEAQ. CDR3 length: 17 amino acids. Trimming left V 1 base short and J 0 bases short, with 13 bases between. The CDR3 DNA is TGTGCCAGCAGCTTAGTCCGGGGATCTTCCTCTGGAAACACCATATATTTT. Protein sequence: CASSLVRGSSSGNTIYF.

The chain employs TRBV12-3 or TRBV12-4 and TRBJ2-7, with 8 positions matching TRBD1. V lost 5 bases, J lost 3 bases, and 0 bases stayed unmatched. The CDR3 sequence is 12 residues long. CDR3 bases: TGTGCCAGCAGTGACAGGGGCTACGAGCAGTACTTC. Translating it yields CASSDRGYEQYF.

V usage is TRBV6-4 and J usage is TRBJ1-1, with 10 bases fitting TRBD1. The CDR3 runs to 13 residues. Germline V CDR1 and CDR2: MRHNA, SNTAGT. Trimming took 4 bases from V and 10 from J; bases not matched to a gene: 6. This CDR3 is CASSAGTGATAFF. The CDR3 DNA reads TGTGCCAGCAGTGCCGGGACAGGGGCGACAGCTTTCTTT.

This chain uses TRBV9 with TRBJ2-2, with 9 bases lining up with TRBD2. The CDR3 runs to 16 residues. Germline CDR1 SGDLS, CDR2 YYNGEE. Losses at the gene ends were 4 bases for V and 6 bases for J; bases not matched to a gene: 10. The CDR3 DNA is TGTGCCAGCAGCTCCAGGCGCGGGGGGGCTTCCGGGGAGCTGTTTTTT. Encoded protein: CASSSRRGGASGELFF.